These 31 T cell receptor beta chains originate from one sample sequenced in a study of T cell responses to AZD1222 COVID-19 vaccine. Sequencing was performed with immunoSEQ multiplex PCR; in TCRdb, only in-frame clones are kept and a portion is missing. The sample lists 90,000 to 140,000 clones, roughly 89% occurring once. Specimen: peripheral blood, collected 28 days after the second AZD1222 dose. The source of these receptors is an adult who received the AZD1222 COVID-19 vaccine.

The genes are TRBV4-1 and TRBJ1-5, with D unclear. Germline CDR1 reads MGHRA; CDR2 reads YSYEKL. Trimming left V 5 bases short and J 0 bases short, with 20 bases between. CDR3 length equals 18 residues. CDR3 loop: CASSKIRNGLNSNQPQHF. As DNA, the CDR3 is TGCGCCAGCAGCAAGATTCGAAACGGCCTGAATAGCAATCAGCCCCAGCATTTT.

This clone has only one observation. The rearrangement uses TRBV7-3 and TRBJ2-1; maybe TRBD2 (6 bases). Germline V gene data show CDR1 as SGHTA and CDR2 as FQGTGA. This CDR3 comprises 13 residues. V was trimmed by 4 bases and J by 7 bases, leaving 11 bases between them. CDR3 region: CASSSTSWNEQFF. The CDR3 DNA sequence: TGTGCCAGCAGCTCGACTAGTTGGAATGAGCAGTTCTTC.

This chain joins TRBV7-2 and TRBJ2-1; 7 bases fit TRBD2. Germline V gene sequence: CDR1 SGHTA, CDR2 FQGNSA. J gave up 3 bases and V 3 bases, and 5 bases lay outside the gene matches. The CDR3 runs to 15 residues. CDR3 region: CASSFGGSGYNEQFF. In DNA form, the CDR3 reads TGTGCCAGCAGCTTTGGCGGGAGTGGCTACAATGAGCAGTTCTTC.

The V and J genes are TRBV3-1 (or the pseudogene TRBV3-2) and TRBJ1-5, with TRBD1 as a possible D gene (5 bases). Trimming took 3 bases from V and 2 from J, leaving 8 bases between them. The V gene's germline CDR1 is LGHDT and CDR2 YNNKEL (reference sequence). The CDR3 contains 14 residues. CDR3 amino acids: CASSQTAGNQPQHF. Here the CDR3 DNA reads TGTGCCAGCAGCCAGACAGCGGGCAATCAGCCCCAGCATTTT.

This clone was seen just once. The chain combines TRBV21-1 with TRBJ1-4; the D call in the table, TRBD1, was not verified against the DNA. TRBV21-1 is labeled a pseudogene. The CDR3 runs to 13 residues. This CDR3 is CASEVAGNEKLFF. For the CDR3, the DNA is TGTGCCAGCGAAGTGGCAGGGAATGAAAAACTGTTTTTT.

This chain connects TRBV7-9 to TRBJ2-1; TRBD2 matches 16 bases. CDR1 is SEHNR and CDR2 is FQNEAQ in the germline V gene (reference sequence). The CDR3 runs to 17 residues. V gave up 4 bases and J gave up 6 bases; unmatched junction bases: 6. The CDR3 loop is CASSSGLAGGEGNEQFF. CDR3 DNA: TGTGCCAGCAGCTCGGGACTAGCGGGAGGGGAAGGCAATGAGCAGTTCTTC.

The chain combines TRBV5-1 with TRBJ2-7; 10 positions agree with TRBD1. The trim removed 3 bases at V and 3 bases at J, leaving 3 bases unmatched. CDR1 is SGHRS, CDR2 YFSETQ, per germline. The CDR3 consists of 14 residues. As DNA, the CDR3 is TGCGCCAGCAGCTGGGGGACAGGGGACTACGAGCAGTACTTC. Its protein is CASSWGTGDYEQYF.

This clone appeared a single time. This chain links TRBV7-2 with TRBJ1-5; 7 bases line up with TRBD1. Germline V gene sequence: CDR1 SGHTA, CDR2 FQGNSA. CDR3 length: 15 amino acids. V shed 3 bases, J shed 4 bases, and the junction held 6 bases outside the gene matches. CDR3 sequence reads: CASSFGQDGNQPQHF. DNA for the CDR3: TGTGCCAGCAGCTTTGGACAGGACGGGAATCAGCCCCAGCATTTT. Complete variable domain (other parts from reference TRBV7-2 and TRBJ1-5): GAGVSQSPSNKVTEKGKDVELRCDPISGHTALYWYRQSLGQGLEFLIYFQGNSAPDKSGLPSDRFSAERTGGSVSTLTIQRTQQEDSAVYLCASSFGQDGNQPQHFGDGTRLSIL.

V is TRBV7-2 and J is TRBJ2-1, with unresolved D. Trimming pared 5 bases from V and 6 bases from J, leaving 14 bases between. The CDR3 contains 14 residues. Germline loops: CDR1 SGHTA, CDR2 FQGNSA. CDR3 DNA sequence: TGTGCCAGCAGCCCCCATAGATTACGCAATGAGCAGTTCTTC. Translating it yields CASSPHRLRNEQFF.

This rearrangement joins TRBV27 to TRBJ2-7, with D uncertain. Trimming removed 5 bases from V and 3 bases from J, with 14 bases in between. The CDR3 is 14 amino acids. Germline lookup yields CDR1 MNHEY and CDR2 SMNVEV (reference sequence). CDR3 DNA sequence: TGTGCCAGCAGTCCCGGACGTCGTGGCTACGAGCAGTACTTC. As protein: CASSPGRRGYEQYF.

CDR3 in DNA: TGTGCCAGCAGTGAAGGGACTAGCGCAACCTACGAGCAGTACTTC. It translates to CASSEGTSATYEQYF. The chain couples TRBV6-1 to TRBJ2-7, with 9 bases matching TRBD2. There are 15 residues in the CDR3. The V segment lost 1 base and the J segment 2 bases; nucleotides outside the gene matches: 3. Germline values: CDR1 MNHNS, CDR2 SASEGT.

This sequence joins TRBV4-2 and TRBJ2-7; tentatively, D is TRBD1 (6 bases). This CDR3 has 16 residues. V shed 0 bases and J shed 5 bases, with 17 bases lying between them. The germline CDR1 and CDR2 sequences are LGHNA and YNFKEQ. This CDR3 reads CASSQDKTRGFNEQYF. CDR3 DNA sequence: TGTGCCAGCAGCCAAGATAAAACCAGGGGCTTCAACGAGCAGTACTTC.

The V and J genes are TRBV9 and TRBJ2-5; 13 nucleotides align to TRBD2. Germline assignment: CDR1 SGDLS and CDR2 YYNGEE. CDR3 size: 17 residues. V dropped 0 bases and J dropped 2; count of bases not matched to a gene: 4. DNA for the CDR3: TGTGCCAGCAGCGTAGGGGGACTAGCGGGGAAGCAAGAGACCCAGTACTTC. It translates to CASSVGGLAGKQETQYF.

The V call is TRBV28, the J call TRBJ2-7, with 7 nucleotides matching TRBD1. The germline V gene has CDR1 MDHEN and CDR2 SYDVKM. CDR3 size: 14 residues. J lost 4 bases, V lost 7 bases, and 10 bases had no gene match. The CDR3 loop is CASKARQGPYEQYF. CDR3 bases: TGTGCCAGCAAAGCCCGACAGGGCCCTTACGAGCAGTACTTC.

The chain employs TRBV5-1 and TRBJ1-5, with D tentatively TRBD1 (5 bases). Trimming left V 0 bases short and J 7 bases short, with 11 bases between. CDR1 and CDR2 (germline): SGHRS, YFSETQ. This CDR3 has 14 amino acids. The CDR3 reads CASSLGLTGQPQHF. Written as DNA, the CDR3 is TGCGCCAGCAGCTTGGGTCTCACAGGCCAGCCCCAGCATTTT.

This chain's CDR3 is CASSPGGSLFGYGYTF. CDR3 nucleotide sequence: TGCGCCAGCAGCCCGGGGGGCAGCCTCTTTGGGTATGGCTACACCTTC. V usage is TRBV5-1 and J usage is TRBJ1-2, with D possibly matching TRBD1 (6 bases). The length of the CDR3 is 16 residues. Per the germline V gene, CDR1 is SGHRS and CDR2 is YFSETQ. V shed 4 bases and J shed 5 bases, with 21 bases lying between them.

Worth noting for this clone: The sample holds other DNA sequences that translate to the same CDR3. V is TRBV18 and J is TRBJ1-1, with 7 bases identical to TRBD1. The trim removed 4 bases at V and 0 bases at J, leaving 2 bases unmatched. CDR1 and CDR2 (germline): KGHSH, LQKENI. This CDR3 contains 14 residues. CDR3 in DNA: TGTGCCAGCTCACTGGACAGGATGAACACTGAAGCTTTCTTT. Translation gives CASSLDRMNTEAFF.

This chain links TRBV18 with TRBJ1-5; D call uncertain. The V end lost 3 bases, the J end lost 6 bases, and 12 bases lay between the germline ends. Germline-derived CDR1 and CDR2 are KGHSH and LQKENI. The CDR3 spans 14 residues. CDR3 sequence: CASSPGGTGQPQHF. The DNA of the CDR3 is TGTGCCAGCTCACCGGGAGGAACGGGTCAGCCCCAGCATTTT.

Turning to this clone: Other DNA sequences in this specimen translate into the identical CDR3. The chain links TRBV11-2 to TRBJ1-1; 7 bases map to TRBD1. V was pared by 1 base and J by 7 bases, with 0 bases of the junction left unmatched. The CDR3 has 12 residues. Germline-derived CDR1 and CDR2 are SGHAT and FQNNGV. The CDR3 bases are TGTGCCAGCAGCTTAGCAGGGGGTGAAGCTTTCTTT. This encodes CASSLAGGEAFF. The full variable domain, with the rest looked up from reference TRBV11-2 and TRBJ1-1, is EAGVAQSPRYKIIEKRQSVAFWCNPISGHATLYWYQQILGQGPKLLIQFQNNGVVDDSQLPKDRFSAERLKGVDSTLKIQPAKLEDSAVYLCASSLAGGEAFFGQGTRLTVV.

This chain links TRBV11-3 with TRBJ2-7, with a possible D match to TRBD2 (5 bases). The CDR3 has 14 residues. V was pared by 1 base and J by 5 bases, with 12 bases between. Germline V lookup: CDR1 SGHNT, CDR2 YENEEA. The CDR3 region has the DNA TGTGCCAGCAGCTTAGGGGCGGGTACCCACGAGCAGTACTTC. It encodes CASSLGAGTHEQYF.

Here the CDR3 reads CASTPGTRTSNEQFF. The CDR3 bases are TGTGCCAGTACCCCAGGGACACGAACTAGTAACGAGCAGTTCTTC. The V and J genes are TRBV19 and TRBJ2-1; D is possibly TRBD1 (6 bases). Trimming pared 7 bases from V and 10 bases from J, leaving 23 bases between. The CDR3 has 15 amino acids. Germline V gives CDR1 LNHDA, CDR2 SQIVND (reference sequence).

V usage is TRBV7-6 and J usage is TRBJ2-1; perhaps D is TRBD1 or TRBD2 (5 bases each). The V end was cut by 5 bases, the J end by 4 bases, with 15 bases between. The CDR3 has 15 amino acids. The germline CDR1 and CDR2 sequences are SGHVS and FNYEAQ. CDR3 DNA sequence: TGTGCCAGCAGCACCGGAAACGGGGCTTACAATGAGCAGTTCTTC. Encoded protein: CASSTGNGAYNEQFF.

This clone is a singleton in its sample. The V call is TRBV13, the J call TRBJ2-1; tentatively, D is TRBD2 (6 bases). This CDR3 comprises 12 residues. Germline V lookup: CDR1 PRHDT, CDR2 FYEKMQ (reference sequence). The V end was cut by 5 bases, the J end by 12 bases, with 14 bases between. DNA of the CDR3: TGTGCCAGCAGCCCTCGACTAGACGGGCAGTTCTTC. It yields the protein CASSPRLDGQFF.

The chain employs TRBV10-3 and TRBJ2-5, with D possibly matching TRBD2 (5 bases). This CDR3 is 14 amino acids long. Germline CDR1 ENHRY, CDR2 SYGVKD. Trimming cost V 2 bases and J 5 bases, with 12 bases left between them. The CDR3 sequence is CAISERLPGETQYF. The CDR3 bases are TGTGCCATCAGTGAGAGGCTACCGGGGGAGACCCAGTACTTC.

The chain uses TRBV6-1 and TRBJ2-4, with D possibly matching TRBD1 (7 bases). In germline, CDR1 is MNHNS, CDR2 SASEGT. Trimming removed 3 bases at V and 1 base at J, with 13 bases between. The CDR3 consists of 16 residues. For the CDR3, the DNA is TGTGCCAGCAGTGAGGAGGGGGCTACGGCCAAAAACATTCAGTACTTC. Its translation is CASSEEGATAKNIQYF.

V gene TRBV19 combines with J gene TRBJ2-4; a weak D match, TRBD1 (6 bases). V was pared by 5 bases and J by 7 bases, with 24 bases between. CDR1 is LNHDA, CDR2 SQIVND, per germline (reference sequence). The CDR3 totals 17 residues. CDR3 loop: CASSPQVNREVKNIQYF. CDR3 DNA: TGTGCCAGTAGTCCCCAGGTGAACAGGGAAGTGAAGAACATTCAGTACTTC.

The genes are TRBV20-1 and TRBJ1-1; D not certain. The germline V gene encodes CDR1 DFQATT and CDR2 SNEGSKA (reference sequence). V gave up 5 bases and J gave up 8 bases, with 12 bases separating them. This CDR3 spans 11 amino acids. Here the CDR3 DNA reads TGCAGTGCTCATGGAGACCTAGAAGCTTTCTTT. Translation: CSAHGDLEAFF.

This clone is a singleton in its sample. The genes are TRBV6-5 and TRBJ2-7, with 11 bases aligning to TRBD2. CDR3 length: 14 residues. V dropped 5 bases and J dropped 2; count of bases not matched to a gene: 2. Germline V gives CDR1 MNHEY, CDR2 SVGAGI. The CDR3 nucleotides read TGTGCCAGCAGTCGTAGCGGGAGGGCCTACGAGCAGTACTTC. As protein: CASSRSGRAYEQYF.

The chain recombines TRBV2 with TRBJ2-7, with TRBD2 as a possible D gene (5 bases). The CDR3 has 16 residues. Per germline, CDR1 SNHLY and CDR2 FYNNEI. V was cut by 8 bases and J by 0 bases, with 20 bases left in between. The CDR3 sequence is CASSERGYGISYEQYF. CDR3 coding DNA: TGTGCCAGCTCCGAACGGGGTTACGGCATCTCCTACGAGCAGTACTTC.

The rearrangement joins TRBV7-2 to TRBJ2-3; tentatively, D is TRBD2 (5 bases). CDR3 length: 15 amino acids. Germline V gene sequence: CDR1 SGHTA, CDR2 FQGNSA. Deletions cut 5 bases from V and 2 bases from J, with 14 bases between. In nucleotides, the CDR3 is TGTGCCAGCAGCGTGCGAGGGTATGACACAGATACGCAGTATTTT. Residues: CASSVRGYDTDTQYF.

The rearrangement links TRBV28 to TRBJ2-5; 7 nucleotides align to TRBD1. Per germline, CDR1 MDHEN and CDR2 SYDVKM. The length of the CDR3 is 16 residues. V was pared by 3 bases and J by 1 base, with 8 bases of the junction left unmatched. CDR3 residues: CASSFRTWTGQETQYF. CDR3 bases: TGTGCCAGCAGTTTCCGAACTTGGACAGGCCAAGAGACCCAGTACTTC.